A single sample is the source of the 21 T cell receptor beta chains below, sequenced in a study of cytomegalovirus exposure and HLA in healthy donors. Both 60 Vbeta primers and 13 Jbeta primers went into the PCR. Data came from immunoSEQ multiplex PCR; TCRdb stores just in-frame clones and leaves some out. The sample lists about 180,000 clones; roughly 82% were seen once. Sequencing input: PBMCs. These receptors all stem from a girl aged 2 to 9 in good health and CMV-seropositive.

The gene calls are TRBV7-2 and TRBJ1-3; the D is unclear. Trimming shortened V by 1 base and J by 0 bases, and 10 bases separated the two germline ends. Germline CDR1 reads SGHTA; CDR2 reads FQGNSA. The length of the CDR3 is 16 residues. CDR3 coding DNA: TGTGCCAGCAGCTTAGGGCAGCGCTACTCTGGAAACACCATATATTTT. This encodes CASSLGQRYSGNTIYF. The variable domain in full, completed from reference TRBV7-2 and TRBJ1-3, reads GAGVSQSPSNKVTEKGKDVELRCDPISGHTALYWYRQSLGQGLEFLIYFQGNSAPDKSGLPSDRFSAERTGGSVSTLTIQRTQQEDSAVYLCASSLGQRYSGNTIYFGEGSWLTVV.

The chain employs TRBV7-3 and TRBJ2-5; 10 bases match TRBD1. Near its end, the DNA agrees better with TRBJ2-7, so the J call may be wrong. Germline lookup yields CDR1 SGHTA and CDR2 FQGTGA. The CDR3 contains 14 residues. CDR3 bases: TGTGCCAGCAGCTCAACCGGGACAGGGGACGAGCAGTACTTC. This translates into CASSSTGTGDEQYF.

The table lists this clone with a few counts. This chain connects TRBV5-4 to TRBJ1-2; D is possibly TRBD1 (5 bases). Trimming removed 1 base from V and 4 bases from J, with 11 bases in between. Germline V gene data show CDR1 as SGHNT and CDR2 as YYREEE (reference sequence). CDR3 length: 14 residues. The CDR3 coding sequence is TGTGCCAGCAGCTTGTTGACGGGGGGCTATGGCTACACCTTC. Its protein product is CASSLLTGGYGYTF.

The J gene is TRBJ2-4, the V gene TRBV4-1, with 7 bases that match TRBD2. This CDR3 comprises 16 residues. V was clipped by 4 bases and J by 5 bases; unmatched bases: 11. Germline V gene lookup returns CDR1 MGHRA and CDR2 YSYEKL. The CDR3 spells CASSREEGLPENIQYF. CDR3 DNA: TGCGCCAGCAGCCGGGAAGAGGGACTACCTGAAAACATTCAGTACTTC.

This sequence joins TRBV30 and TRBJ1-1; TRBD1 matches at 9 bases. V shed 3 bases, J shed 5 bases, and the junction held 4 bases outside the gene matches. CDR1 and CDR2 (germline): GTSNPN, SVGIG (reference sequence). CDR3 length: 13 residues. The CDR3 loop reads CAWRQGASTEAFF. The CDR3 coding sequence is TGTGCCTGGAGACAGGGGGCGAGTACTGAAGCTTTCTTT.

The chain joins TRBV6-5 to TRBJ2-7; 7 positions agree with TRBD1. Trimming cost V 6 bases and J 0 bases; bases outside gene matches: 8. Germline V lookup: CDR1 MNHEY, CDR2 SVGAGI. This CDR3 contains 15 residues. The CDR3 is CASRIYRGTSYEQYF. The CDR3, as DNA: TGTGCCAGCAGAATTTACAGGGGCACCTCCTACGAGCAGTACTTC.

The chain carries TRBV14 and TRBJ1-4; D is unclear. Germline V gene lookup returns CDR1 SGHDN and CDR2 FVKESK. V gave up 0 bases and J gave up 7 bases, with 15 bases separating them. The CDR3 has 16 amino acids. The CDR3 bases are TGTGCCAGCAGCCAAGAGGCGGGTGTTCTACTTGAAAAACTGTTTTTT. It codes for CASSQEAGVLLEKLFF.

V usage is TRBV15 and J usage is TRBJ2-7; TRBD2 might be the D (6 bases). Germline values: CDR1 LNHNV, CDR2 YYDKDF (reference sequence). Trimming cost V 5 bases and J 5 bases, with 13 bases left between them. CDR3 size: 13 residues. CDR3 in amino acids: CATSEARGNEQYF. Here the CDR3 DNA reads TGTGCCACCAGCGAGGCACGGGGGAACGAGCAGTACTTC.

The chain is built from TRBV29-1 and TRBJ2-7; D ambiguous. The CDR3 spans 12 residues. The germline V gene encodes CDR1 SQVTM and CDR2 ANQGSEA. Trimming pared 1 base from V and 2 bases from J, leaving 6 bases between. The CDR3 region is CSVEGHAYEQYF. Written as DNA, the CDR3 is TGCAGCGTTGAAGGGCACGCCTACGAGCAGTACTTC.

This clone was counted between two and nine times. The genes are TRBV2 and TRBJ1-1; 9 bases match TRBD1. Germline CDR1 and CDR2: SNHLY and FYNNEI. V shed 8 bases, J shed 2 bases, and the junction held 6 bases outside the gene matches. CDR3 length equals 14 residues. The CDR3 protein is CASENRGQNTEAFF. In nucleotides, the CDR3 is TGTGCCAGCGAGAACAGGGGGCAAAACACTGAAGCTTTCTTT.

This clone was counted a few times. The chain recombines TRBV12-5 with TRBJ1-4; D call uncertain. Germline V gene data show CDR1 as LGHNT and CDR2 as FRNRAP. Deletions cut 5 bases from V and 7 bases from J, with 8 bases between. The CDR3 covers 12 residues. The CDR3 sequence is CASGRDGEKLFF. The DNA of the CDR3 is TGTGCTAGTGGTCGAGATGGTGAAAAACTGTTTTTT.

This chain uses TRBV5-4 with TRBJ2-7; 13 bases match TRBD2. CDR3 length: 15 residues. Germline CDR1 and CDR2: SGHNT and YYREEE (reference sequence). The V gene end was trimmed by 4 bases and the J gene end by 3 bases; junction bases not matched to a gene: 4. CDR3 in amino acids: CASSPGTSGNYEQYF. The DNA for the CDR3 is TGTGCCAGCAGCCCCGGGACTAGCGGGAACTACGAGCAGTACTTC.

About this clone itself: At the DNA level, this CDR3 is encoded by other sequences in the same sample as well. This chain connects TRBV6-6 to TRBJ2-3; D possibly corresponds to TRBD2 (5 bases). Deletions cut 2 bases from V and 5 bases from J, with 5 bases between. This CDR3 has 12 amino acids. Germline assignment: CDR1 MNHNY and CDR2 SVGAGI (reference sequence). The CDR3 bases are TGTGCCAGCAGTTACCGGGGAGATACGCAGTATTTT. Its protein product is CASSYRGDTQYF.

The V call is TRBV5-1, the J call TRBJ2-1; 11 nucleotides match TRBD2. Trimming at V came to 0 bases and at J to 10 bases, leaving 6 bases not matched to a gene. The CDR3 consists of 15 residues. Germline V gene lookup returns CDR1 SGHRS and CDR2 YFSETQ. The DNA for the CDR3 is TGCGCCAGCAGCTTGGGACTAGCGGGACTGGGGGAGCAGTTCTTC. Protein: CASSLGLAGLGEQFF. Full variable domain (missing parts from reference TRBV5-1 and TRBJ2-1): KAGVTQTPRYLIKTRGQQVTLSCSPISGHRSVSWYQQTPGQGLQFLFEYFSETQRNKGNFPGRFSGRQFSNSRSEMNVSTLELGDSALYLCASSLGLAGLGEQFFGPGTRLTVL.

The chain has TRBV18 and TRBJ1-4, with TRBD1 identical over 9 bases. The CDR3 consists of 15 residues. Germline values: CDR1 KGHSH, CDR2 LQKENI. Losses at the gene ends were 3 bases for V and 10 bases for J; bases not matched to a gene: 9. This CDR3 reads CASSPGTGNFGKLFF. The CDR3 bases are TGTGCCAGCTCACCGGGGACAGGGAATTTTGGAAAACTGTTTTTT.

The chain is built from TRBV19 and TRBJ2-2; D is uncertain. The CDR3 spans 13 residues. Germline lookup yields CDR1 LNHDA and CDR2 SQIVND (reference sequence). V dropped 2 bases and J dropped 7 bases, with 8 bases sitting between them. The CDR3, as DNA: TGTGCCAGTAGTATATATAAAATCGGGGAGCTGTTTTTT. Translation: CASSIYKIGELFF.

V and J are TRBV19 and TRBJ2-7; 8 bases match TRBD1. The germline V gene has CDR1 LNHDA and CDR2 SQIVND (reference sequence). V trimming: 5 bases; J trimming: 6 bases; junction bases outside the gene matches: 3. There are 12 residues in the CDR3. The CDR3 spells CASSAGGGEQYF. DNA of the CDR3: TGTGCCAGTAGTGCAGGGGGCGGCGAGCAGTACTTC.

This clone appeared a single time. V is TRBV6-6 and J is TRBJ2-6, with D hard to call. V was shortened by 6 bases and J by 2 bases, with 11 bases between the two germline ends. This CDR3 is 15 amino acids long. Germline lookup yields CDR1 MNHNY and CDR2 SVGAGI (reference sequence). Here the CDR3 reads CASRRGRAGANVLTF. DNA of the CDR3: TGTGCCAGCAGGCGCGGTCGTGCTGGGGCCAACGTCCTGACTTTC.

The chain couples TRBV27 to TRBJ2-3; a possible D gene is TRBD2 (5 bases). CDR1 is MNHEY, CDR2 SMNVEV, per germline (reference sequence). V gave up 7 bases and J gave up 2 bases, with 13 bases separating them. The CDR3 covers 14 residues. The CDR3 DNA reads as TGTGCCAGCACCAGGAGGATTAACACAGATACGCAGTATTTT. This sequence encodes CASTRRINTDTQYF.

This rearrangement joins TRBV19 to TRBJ2-1, with 12 bases aligning to TRBD2. Germline CDR1 LNHDA, CDR2 SQIVND (reference sequence). This CDR3 is built from 14 residues. V lost 5 bases to trimming and J lost 9 bases; unmatched junction nucleotides: 5. This chain's CDR3 is CASSRLAGDGEQFF. In DNA form, the CDR3 reads TGTGCCAGTAGTCGACTAGCGGGGGATGGTGAGCAGTTCTTC. Full variable domain (rest looked up from reference TRBV19 and TRBJ2-1): DGGITQSPKYLFRKEGQNVTLSCEQNLNHDAMYWYRQDPGQGLRLIYYSQIVNDFQKGDIAEGYSVSREKKESFPLTVTSAQKNPTAFYLCASSRLAGDGEQFFGPGTRLTVL.

The chain is built from TRBV11-2 and TRBJ2-3; a weak D match, TRBD2 (6 bases). The V gene's germline CDR1 is SGHAT and CDR2 FQNNGV. The CDR3 consists of 13 residues. The germline V and J ends were trimmed by 5 bases and 5 bases, with 11 bases remaining between them. The CDR3 coding sequence is TGTGCCAGCAGCCGGGGGTCGGGAGATACGCAGTATTTT. Translating gives CASSRGSGDTQYF.